Listed below are T cell receptor beta chains from one sample, sequenced in a study of control samples from healthy donors and cancer patients. Sequencing was performed with immunoSEQ multiplex PCR; in TCRdb, only in-frame clones are kept and a portion is missing. The sample comprises under 150,000 clones, around 85% of which are singletons, and around 10% rests with the top ten. The source material was blood. The receptors were sampled from a woman aged 30 to 39 in good health. The CDR3 runs from the conserved cysteine through the conserved F or W. Each record gives: J gene, D gene, V gene, clone size, CDR3 protein, CDR3 DNA. A D gene is named only where the DNA matches it firmly. Not every row has a clone size; where given, it reads once, few, many or a size class.

>TRBJ2-2|TRBD2|TRBV2|once
CASRSSGANTGELFF
TGTGCCAGCAGGTCTAGCGGCGCGAACACCGGGGAGCTGTTTTTT
>TRBJ1-1|-|TRBV6-5|-
CASSSPDGGEAFF
TGTGCCAGCAGTTCCCCAGATGGGGGGGAAGCTTTCTTT
>TRBJ2-4|-|TRBV5-1|-
CASSFGQNIQYF
TGCGCCAGCAGCTTTGGACAAAACATTCAGTACTTC
>TRBJ1-4|-|TRBV7-9|-
CASSLGTVNEKLFF
TGTGCCAGCAGCTTAGGGACAGTTAATGAAAAACTGTTTTTT
>TRBJ2-7|-|TRBV7-6|-
CASSLGGQGGYEQYF
TGTGCCAGCAGCTTAGGGGGGCAGGGGGGCTACGAGCAGTACTTC
>TRBJ1-6|-|TRBV18|-
CASSPLASSSSPPHF
TGTGCCAGCTCACCCCTGGCCAGCTCGTCTTCACCCCCCCACTTT
>TRBJ2-1|-|TRBV14|few
CASSQQGGSYNEQFF
TGTGCCAGCAGCCAACAGGGCGGCTCCTACAATGAGCAGTTCTTC
>TRBJ1-1|TRBD1|TRBV10-3|-
CAISAQQGGNTEAFF
TGTGCCATCAGTGCCCAACAGGGGGGGAACACTGAAGCTTTCTTT
>TRBJ2-7|-|TRBV6-6|-
CASSYAGRDNEQYF
TGTGCCAGCAGTTACGCGGGACGGGACAACGAGCAGTACTTC
>TRBJ1-2|-|TRBV25-1|-
CASSVAQGRYTF
TGTGCCAGCAGTGTGGCGCAGGGGCGGTACACCTTC
>TRBJ2-7|-|TRBV28|once
CASSLQREQYF
TGTGCCAGCAGTCTGCAGAGGGAGCAGTACTTC
>TRBJ2-1|-|TRBV29-1|-
CSVEEGNEQFF
TGCAGCGTTGAAGAAGGCAATGAGCAGTTCTTC
>TRBJ1-2|-|TRBV29-1|few
CSVEKDSYGYTF
TGCAGCGTTGAAAAGGACAGTTATGGCTACACCTTC
>TRBJ1-3|-|TRBV6-5|-
CASSYSIGNTIYF
TGTGCCAGCAGTTACTCGATTGGAAACACCATATATTTT
>TRBJ1-2|-|TRBV20-1|-
CSANPFGTSSF
TGCAGTGCAAACCCATTCGGGACATCGTCCTTC
>TRBJ1-3|-|TRBV10-1|-
CASSPYSGNTIYF
TGCGCCAGCAGCCCGTACTCTGGAAACACCATATATTTT
>TRBJ2-7|-|TRBV2|-
CASSLGGSYEQYF
TGTGCCAGCAGTCTAGGTGGCTCCTACGAGCAGTACTTC
>TRBJ1-1|-|TRBV5-8|-
CASSLVPTARTEAFF
TGTGCCAGCAGCTTGGTACCCACCGCTCGGACCGAAGCTTTCTTT
>TRBJ1-2|-|TRBV20-1|-
CSASAPGRNYGYTF
TGCAGTGCTAGTGCCCCAGGGAGGAACTATGGCTACACCTTC
>TRBJ2-7|TRBD2|TRBV7-9|-
CATGQVQREVTYEQYF
TGTGCCACCGGACAAGTGCAGCGGGAGGTTACCTACGAGCAGTACTTC
>TRBJ1-1|TRBD1|TRBV28|-
CASSLGQLTEAFF
TGTGCCAGCAGTTTGGGACAGCTCACTGAAGCTTTCTTT
>TRBJ1-2|-|TRBV28|-
CASSLLGGSRYGYTF
TGTGCCAGCAGTTTGCTCGGGGGTTCCCGCTATGGCTACACCTTC
>TRBJ2-5|-|TRBV7-8|-
CASSSSNSAAQETQYF
TGTGCCAGCAGCTCTAGCAACTCAGCGGCCCAAGAGACCCAGTACTTC
>TRBJ2-2|-|TRBV28|-
CASIQGARGGENGELFF
TGTGCCAGCATTCAGGGGGCGCGGGGAGGGGAGAACGGGGAGCTGTTTTTT
>TRBJ1-1|-|TRBV12-3/TRBV12-4|-
CASSFGRSTEAFF
TGTGCCAGCAGTTTCGGCAGGAGCACTGAAGCTTTCTTT
>TRBJ2-5|-|TRBV6-5|-
CASRKTGTQETQYF
TGTGCCAGCAGAAAGACAGGTACCCAAGAGACCCAGTACTTC
>TRBJ1-2|TRBD1|TRBV27|-
CASSRDRAIGGYTF
TGTGCCAGCAGTCGAGACAGGGCGATAGGCGGCTACACCTTC
>TRBJ1-5|-|TRBV5-6|-
CASSLRGANQPQHF
TGTGCCAGCAGCTTGAGGGGTGCGAATCAGCCCCAGCATTTT
>TRBJ1-1|-|TRBV28|-
CASTGNTEAFF
TGTGCCAGCACAGGGAACACTGAAGCTTTCTTT
>TRBJ2-2|-|TRBV2|few
CASSEGLPRATGELFF
TGTGCCAGCAGTGAGGGGCTCCCCCGAGCCACCGGGGAGCTGTTTTTT
>TRBJ2-2|-|TRBV7-2|-
CASSRNPTGSNTGELFF
TGTGCCAGCAGCCGGAATCCGACAGGCTCGAACACCGGGGAGCTGTTTTTT